The present T cell receptor beta chain was sequenced within a study of OX40 agonist ivuxolimab in advanced cancers. Researchers took blood at baseline, on cycle 4 day 1, and on cycle 7 day 1. General observations from the study: Dosing at 0.1 to 3.0 mg/kg was accompanied by clonal expansion of CD4+ and CD8+ blood T cells by week 6. Certain nonresponding patients likewise had low normalized T-cell clonal expansion. CD8+ T cells (on average) carried more expanded clones than CD4+ T cells.

As regards this clone: Its antigen is still unknown.

Germline-derived CDR1 and CDR2 are SNHLY and FYNNEI. CDR3 length equals 15 residues. Trimming removed 4 bases from V and 0 bases from J, with 10 bases in between. TCRdb's copy holds only in-frame clones and misses some; the assay was immunoSEQ multiplex PCR. The sample lists about 97,000 clones, approximately 87% occurring once. Here the sequenced sample was CD4+ or CD8+ T cells sorted from blood, taken in a trial of the OX40 agonist ivuxolimab. The TCR originated in an adult with an advanced solid tumor such as melanoma, head and neck, liver or kidney cancer. The chain joins TRBV2 to TRBJ1-3, with a tentative D call TRBD1 (5 bases). In DNA form, the CDR3 reads TGTGCCAGCAGTGCTACGACAGCCTCTGGAAACACCATATATTTT. This codes for CASSATTASGNTIYF.